This T cell receptor beta chain was observed in a study of blood T cell repertoires in COVID-19. Whole-study context: Samples of COVID-19 (acute and convalescent) were obtained from the United States, Italy and Spain. The analysed material was cDNA or gDNA that came from T cells, B-cell-depleted T cells, or PBMCs.

Sequenced by immunoSEQ multiplex PCR; TCRdb stores in-frame clones only, minus some. This sample has 390,000 or so clones; around 89% occur once, and the top ten carry approximately 1%. The CDR3 is 15 residues long. V shed 4 bases, J shed 4 bases, and the junction held 7 bases outside the gene matches. CDR1 and CDR2 (germline): PRHDT, FYEKMQ (reference sequence). Participants' reported clinical history set cohort assignment. Each recovered donor of Cohort 3 presented with two negative PCRs, clearance, or symptom resolution. The source of this sequence is a man younger than 30 who had recovered from COVID-19. Sequences were obtained from PBMCs or T cells enriched from blood (not recorded which). The chain recombines TRBV13 with TRBJ2-1; 7 bases match TRBD2. CDR3 sequence (DNA): TGTGCCAGCAGCTCCATCGGGGGAGGGTACAATGAGCAGTTCTTC. This translates into CASSSIGGGYNEQFF.